This is a list of T cell receptor beta chains from one sample in a study of CD4 T cells in relation to SARS-CoV-2 and coronaviruses. The protocol was immunoSEQ multiplex PCR, while the TCRdb copy is restricted to in-frame clones and leaves out a portion. The sample lists 60,000 to 75,000 clones; approximately 95% were seen once. The source material was naive CD4+ T cells from PBMCs. The receptors here all came from a human donor in good health. CDR3s include the opening cysteine and the closing phenylalanine or tryptophan. Each record gives: V gene, D gene, clone size, J gene, CDR3 DNA, CDR3 protein. D genes are given only for firm matches. Clone size is not always given. Where it is, it says once, few, many or a class for expanded clones.

>TRBV18|.|.|TRBJ2-1
TGTGCCAGCTCCCTTGGACAGCCAACCTACAATGAGCAGTTCTTC
CASSLGQPTYNEQFF
>TRBV18|TRBD2|.|TRBJ2-1
TGTGCCAGCTCAGGGGGAGCCGGGACTAGCGGCCCGCACCTCTACAATGAGCAGTTCTTC
CASSGGAGTSGPHLYNEQFF
>TRBV5-1|TRBD2|.|TRBJ2-5
TGCGCCAGCAGTTCAAACCGTGGACTAGCGATTAGGGAGACCCAGTACTTC
CASSSNRGLAIRETQYF
>TRBV7-9|.|.|TRBJ2-3
TGTGCCAGCAGCCCTAACGGCACCGGCACAGATACGCAGTATTTT
CASSPNGTGTDTQYF
>TRBV6-1|.|.|TRBJ2-2
TGTGCCAGCAGTGAACAGGACACCGGGGAGCTGTTTTTT
CASSEQDTGELFF
>TRBV30|.|.|TRBJ2-3
TGTGCCTGGAGTCAGGGTAGCACAGATACGCAGTATTTT
CAWSQGSTDTQYF
>TRBV4-3|TRBD1|.|TRBJ1-2
TGCGCCAGCAGCCAAGAACAGGGGGCGCGTGGCTACACCTTC
CASSQEQGARGYTF
>TRBV5-1|TRBD1|.|TRBJ2-7
TGCGCCAGCAGCGTTGGTGGGACAGGGCGCTCCTACGAGCAGTACTTC
CASSVGGTGRSYEQYF
>TRBV11-2|.|.|TRBJ2-3
TGTGCCAGCAGCTTAGGGCTAGGTGGGGATACGCAGTATTTT
CASSLGLGGDTQYF
>TRBV18|TRBD1|once|TRBJ1-2
TGTGCCAGCTCACCGACAGGGACGGACTATGGCTACACCTTC
CASSPTGTDYGYTF
>TRBV9|.|once|TRBJ1-5
TGTGCCAGCAGCGTACCGGCAGGCGGTATTGCCAATCAGCCCCAGCATTTT
CASSVPAGGIANQPQHF
>TRBV30|TRBD1|once|TRBJ1-3
TGTGCCTGGAGCCTCTTGACAGGGAAACTTGCTGGAAACACCATATATTTT
CAWSLLTGKLAGNTIYF